This TCR beta chain emerged from a study of cytomegalovirus exposure and HLA in healthy donors. The method was immunoSEQ multiplex PCR; TCRdb's version includes in-frame clones alone and lacks a portion of them. The table shows some 69,000 clones, with about 94% occurring only once. Study results and limitations: As was reported, the classifier diagnosed cytomegalovirus status with high specificity and sensitivity.

This CDR3 is 13 amino acids long. V was pared by 4 bases and J by 5 bases, with 11 bases between. Germline V lookup: CDR1 SGHTA, CDR2 FQGNSA. Details on this clone: Its matching antigen is unknown.

The sequence was collected from a young man in good health and CMV-seropositive. The specimen was PBMCs. The V gene is TRBV7-2, the J gene TRBJ1-1, with a tentative D call TRBD1 (5 bases). The CDR3 loop reads CASSWGTLTEAFF. Written as DNA, the CDR3 is TGTGCCAGCAGCTGGGGGACTTTAACTGAAGCTTTCTTT.